This T cell receptor (beta chain) appears in the sequencing data of a study of blood T cell repertoires in COVID-19. Study information: PBMCs, B-cell-depleted T cells, or T cells were the source of the cDNA or gDNA that made up the material.

Germline assignment: CDR1 SNHLY and CDR2 FYNNEI. V lost 6 bases, J lost 7 bases, and 11 bases stayed unmatched. This CDR3 is 15 amino acids long. Generated by immunoSEQ multiplex PCR, the TCRdb table keeps only in-frame clones and is missing some. The sample has 120,000 to 150,000 clones; around 84% are singletons. Sequenced: peripheral blood. The receptor's source is a human donor with acute or convalescent COVID-19. The donor label of this sample is uncertain. The chain is built from TRBV2 and TRBJ2-3, with 9 bases matching TRBD2. CDR3: CASRPVGGGANTQYF. CDR3 nucleotide sequence: TGTGCCAGCAGACCTGTCGGCGGGGGGGCAAATACGCAGTATTTT.